The entry that follows covers one T cell receptor (beta chain) sequence. Its target is not known. Via MiXCR, TCRdb re-called the 5' RACE reads, giving one row per CDR3 protein. The sample has hundreds of thousands of distinct CDR3 sequences, 15% to 20% seen once; the top ten hold around 12%. The sample originates from a study of identical twins. General observations from the study: Beta out-of-frame sequences displayed a weaker excess of sharing between twins.

Trimming left V 3 bases short and J 4 bases short, with 12 bases between. The CDR3 covers 13 residues. The germline V gene encodes CDR1 DFQATT and CDR2 SNEGSKA (reference sequence). These same data were also listed under a study on T cells expressing NK-cell markers. From that second work: Repertoires of TCR beta were obtained from T cells sorted as CD3+CD56+NKG2C+, CD3+CD56+NKG2C- and CD3+CD56-NKG2C+. The study found these clonotypes also leading the CD3+CD56-NKG2C+ fraction in four donors.

The chain employs TRBV20-1 and TRBJ1-1, with D possibly TRBD1 on 6 matching bases. The source of this sequence is a woman under 30 in good health. Sequenced input: PBMCs. CDR3: CSARFIGGTEAFF. The CDR3 DNA follows: TGCAGTGCTAGGTTCATAGGGGGCACTGAAGCTTTCTTT.